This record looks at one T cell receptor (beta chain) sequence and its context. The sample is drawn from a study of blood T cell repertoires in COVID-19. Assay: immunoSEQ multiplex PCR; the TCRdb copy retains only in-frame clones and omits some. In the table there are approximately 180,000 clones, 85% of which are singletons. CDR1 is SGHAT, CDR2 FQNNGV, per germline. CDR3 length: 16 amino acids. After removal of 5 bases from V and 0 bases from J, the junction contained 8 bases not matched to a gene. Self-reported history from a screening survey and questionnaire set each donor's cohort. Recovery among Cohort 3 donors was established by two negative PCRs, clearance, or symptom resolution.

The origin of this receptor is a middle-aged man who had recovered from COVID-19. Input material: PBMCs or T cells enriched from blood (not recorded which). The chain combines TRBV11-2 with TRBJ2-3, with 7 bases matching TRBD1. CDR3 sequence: CASSLGQHISTDTQYF. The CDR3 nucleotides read TGTGCCAGCAGCCTGGGACAGCATATTAGCACAGATACGCAGTATTTT.